The entry below describes one T cell receptor beta chain. The antigen remains unidentified. Replicate PCRs run on sorted subsets employed approximately 200 ng DNA, around 27,000 T cell genomes. The repertoire was sequenced with immunoSEQ multiplex PCR; TCRdb's copy has only in-frame clones and lacks some. The sample shows 2 million to 2.5 million clones, about 95% of them seen only once. From germline, CDR1 is MNHEY and CDR2 SVGAGI. Trimming removed 4 bases at V and 2 bases at J, with 12 bases between. CDR3 length: 14 residues. Cells designated naive CD8 were CD45RO-negative and were positively selected for CCR7, with terminally differentiated effector memory CD45RA+ cells excluded. These data belong to a study of shared clonotypes between healthy human individuals. Study as a whole: The plates for each donor numbered three CD4 naive, three CD4 memory, two CD8 naive and one CD8 memory.

Broader study findings: Among the subsets, naive ones generally showed larger estimated richness than memory ones.

The sequence derives from a man in his late teens or twenties in good health. The chain joins TRBV6-5 to TRBJ2-7, with D perhaps matching TRBD2 (5 bases). The sequencing sample was made of naive CD8+ T cells sorted from blood. Written as DNA, the CDR3 is TGTGCCAGCAGTTCGACGGGAACTCCCTACGAGCAGTACTTC. Its protein product is CASSSTGTPYEQYF.